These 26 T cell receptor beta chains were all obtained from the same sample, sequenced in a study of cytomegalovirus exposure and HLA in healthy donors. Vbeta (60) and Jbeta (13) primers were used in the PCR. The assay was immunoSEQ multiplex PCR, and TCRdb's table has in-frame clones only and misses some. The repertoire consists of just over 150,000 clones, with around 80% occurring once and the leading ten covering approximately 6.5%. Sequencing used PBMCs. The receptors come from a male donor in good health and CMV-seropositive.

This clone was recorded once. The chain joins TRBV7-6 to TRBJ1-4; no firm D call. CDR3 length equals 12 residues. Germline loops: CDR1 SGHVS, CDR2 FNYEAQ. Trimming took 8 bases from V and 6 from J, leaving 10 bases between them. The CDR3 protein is CASGGYDEKLFF. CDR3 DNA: TGTGCCAGCGGAGGGTACGATGAAAAACTGTTTTTT.

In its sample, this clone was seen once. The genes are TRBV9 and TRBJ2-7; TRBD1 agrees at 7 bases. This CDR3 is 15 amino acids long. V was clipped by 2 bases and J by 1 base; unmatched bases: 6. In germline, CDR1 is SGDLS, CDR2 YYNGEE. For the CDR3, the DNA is TGTGCCAGCAGCGTCGGGACAGTAGGTTCCTACGAGCAGTACTTC. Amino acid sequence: CASSVGTVGSYEQYF.

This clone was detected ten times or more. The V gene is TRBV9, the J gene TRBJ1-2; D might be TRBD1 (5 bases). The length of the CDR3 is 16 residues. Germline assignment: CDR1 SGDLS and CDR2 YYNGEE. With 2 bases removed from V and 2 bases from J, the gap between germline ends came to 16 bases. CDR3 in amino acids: CASSVADSYGNYGYTF. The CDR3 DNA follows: TGTGCCAGCAGCGTTGCCGACAGTTACGGAAACTATGGCTACACCTTC. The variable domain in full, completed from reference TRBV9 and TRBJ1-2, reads DSGVTQTPKHLITATGQRVTLRCSPRSGDLSVYWYQQSLDQGLQFLIQYYNGEERAKGNILERFSAQQFPDLHSELNLSSLELGDSALYFCASSVADSYGNYGYTFGSGTRLTVV.

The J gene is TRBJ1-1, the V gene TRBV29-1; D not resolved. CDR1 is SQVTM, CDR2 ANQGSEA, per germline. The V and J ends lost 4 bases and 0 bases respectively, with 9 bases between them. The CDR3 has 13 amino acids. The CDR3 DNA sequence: TGCAGCGTTGGGACGGGGATGAACACTGAAGCTTTCTTT. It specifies CSVGTGMNTEAFF.

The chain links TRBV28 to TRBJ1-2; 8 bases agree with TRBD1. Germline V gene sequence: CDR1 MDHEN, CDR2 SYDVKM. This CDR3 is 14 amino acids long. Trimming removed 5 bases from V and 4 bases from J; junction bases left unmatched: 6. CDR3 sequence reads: CASSPPGTGYGYTF. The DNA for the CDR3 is TGTGCCAGCAGTCCGCCCGGGACAGGCTATGGCTACACCTTC.

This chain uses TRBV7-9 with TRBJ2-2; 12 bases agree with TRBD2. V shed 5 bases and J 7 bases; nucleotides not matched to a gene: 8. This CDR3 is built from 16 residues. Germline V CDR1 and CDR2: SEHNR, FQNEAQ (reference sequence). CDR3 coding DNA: TGTGCCAGCAGCCTCGGACTAGCGGGACTTGACGGGGAGCTGTTTTTT. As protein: CASSLGLAGLDGELFF. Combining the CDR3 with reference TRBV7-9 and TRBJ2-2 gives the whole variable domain DTGVSQNPRHKITKRGQNVTFRCDPISEHNRLYWYRQTLGQGPEFLTYFQNEAQLEKSRLLSDRFSAERPKGSFSTLEIQRTEQGDSAMYLCASSLGLAGLDGELFFGEGSRLTVL.

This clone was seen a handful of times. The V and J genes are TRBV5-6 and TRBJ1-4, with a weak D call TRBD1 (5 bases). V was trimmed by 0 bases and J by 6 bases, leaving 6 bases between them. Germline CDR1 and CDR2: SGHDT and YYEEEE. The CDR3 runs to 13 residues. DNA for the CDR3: TGTGCCAGCAGCTTGGTAGGGGATGAAAAACTGTTTTTT. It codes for CASSLVGDEKLFF.

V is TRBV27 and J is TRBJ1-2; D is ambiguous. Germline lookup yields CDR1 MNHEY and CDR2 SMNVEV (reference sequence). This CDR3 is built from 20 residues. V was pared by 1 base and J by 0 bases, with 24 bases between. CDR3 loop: CASSLLGGGPLTATNYGYTF. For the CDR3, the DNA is TGTGCCAGCAGTTTATTAGGAGGAGGACCTCTCACCGCTACTAACTATGGCTACACCTTC.

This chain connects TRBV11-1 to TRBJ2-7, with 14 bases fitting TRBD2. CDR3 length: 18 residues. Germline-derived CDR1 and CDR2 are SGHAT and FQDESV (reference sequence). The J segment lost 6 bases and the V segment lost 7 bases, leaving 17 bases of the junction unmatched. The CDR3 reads CASNLDGLAGGPPREQYF. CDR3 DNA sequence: TGTGCCAGCAACCTGGACGGACTAGCGGGAGGCCCCCCTCGCGAGCAGTACTTC.

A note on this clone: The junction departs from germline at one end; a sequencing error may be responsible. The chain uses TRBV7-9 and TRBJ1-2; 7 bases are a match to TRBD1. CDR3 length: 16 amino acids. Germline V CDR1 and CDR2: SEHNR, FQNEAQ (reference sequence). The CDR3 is CSSSPKQGSPNYGYTF. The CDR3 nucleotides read TGTTCCAGCAGCCCTAAACAGGGGTCCCCTAACTATGGCTACACCTTC.

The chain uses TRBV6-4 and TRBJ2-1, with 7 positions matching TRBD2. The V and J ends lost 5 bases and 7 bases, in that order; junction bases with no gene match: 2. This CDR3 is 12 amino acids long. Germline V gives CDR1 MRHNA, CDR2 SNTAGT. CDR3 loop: CASSRGGNEQFF. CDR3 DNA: TGTGCCAGCAGTCGCGGGGGTAATGAGCAGTTCTTC.

CDR3 amino acids: CASSVREGVTHEQFF. As DNA, the CDR3 is TGTGCCAGCAGCGTAAGGGAGGGAGTAACGCATGAGCAGTTCTTC. The rearrangement links TRBV9 to TRBJ2-1; 7 bases map to TRBD2. CDR3 length: 15 amino acids. Germline-derived CDR1 and CDR2 are SGDLS and YYNGEE. V dropped 1 base and J dropped 8; count of bases not matched to a gene: 9.

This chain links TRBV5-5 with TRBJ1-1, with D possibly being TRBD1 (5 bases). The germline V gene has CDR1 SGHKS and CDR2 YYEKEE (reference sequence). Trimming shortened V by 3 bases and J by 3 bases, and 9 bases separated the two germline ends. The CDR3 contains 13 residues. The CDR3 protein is CASSWGGDTEAFF. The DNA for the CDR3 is TGTGCCAGCAGCTGGGGAGGGGACACTGAAGCTTTCTTT.

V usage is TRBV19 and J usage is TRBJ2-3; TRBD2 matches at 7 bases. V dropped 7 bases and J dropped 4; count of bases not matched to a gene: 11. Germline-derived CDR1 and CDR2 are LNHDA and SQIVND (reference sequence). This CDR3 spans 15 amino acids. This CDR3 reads CASKESGNRADTQYF. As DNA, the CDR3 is TGTGCCAGTAAGGAAAGCGGGAACCGGGCAGATACGCAGTATTTT.

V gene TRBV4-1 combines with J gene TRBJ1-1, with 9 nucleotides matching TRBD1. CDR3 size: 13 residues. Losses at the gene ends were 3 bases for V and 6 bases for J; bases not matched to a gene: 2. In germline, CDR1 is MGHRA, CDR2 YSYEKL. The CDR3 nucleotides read TGCGCCAGCAGCCATACAGGGGGCCCTGAAGCTTTCTTT. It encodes CASSHTGGPEAFF.

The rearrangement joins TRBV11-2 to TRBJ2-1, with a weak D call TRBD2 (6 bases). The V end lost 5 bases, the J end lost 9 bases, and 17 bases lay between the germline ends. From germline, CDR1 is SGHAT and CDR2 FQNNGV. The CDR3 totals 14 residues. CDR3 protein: CASSLSGGISEQFF. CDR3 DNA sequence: TGTGCCAGCAGCCTCAGTGGCGGGATCAGTGAGCAGTTCTTC.

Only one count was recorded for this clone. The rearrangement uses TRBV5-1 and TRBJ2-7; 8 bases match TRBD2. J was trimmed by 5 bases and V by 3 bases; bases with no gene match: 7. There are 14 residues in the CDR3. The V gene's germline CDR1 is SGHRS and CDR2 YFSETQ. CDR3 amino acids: CASSSGGTRDEQYF. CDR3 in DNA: TGCGCCAGCAGCTCGGGGGGGACCAGAGACGAGCAGTACTTC.

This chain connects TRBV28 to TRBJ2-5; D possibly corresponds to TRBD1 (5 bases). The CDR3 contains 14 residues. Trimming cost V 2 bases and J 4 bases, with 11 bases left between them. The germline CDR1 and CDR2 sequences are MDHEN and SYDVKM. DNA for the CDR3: TGTGCCAGCAGTTTAAGGGAAGGGGTAGAGACCCAGTACTTC. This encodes CASSLREGVETQYF.

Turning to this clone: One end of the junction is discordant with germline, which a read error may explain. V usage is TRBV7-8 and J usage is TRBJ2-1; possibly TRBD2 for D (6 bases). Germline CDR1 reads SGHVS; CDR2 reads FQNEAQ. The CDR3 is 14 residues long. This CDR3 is CASSLAFYYNEQFF. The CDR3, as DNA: TGTGCCAGCAGCCTAGCGTTCTATTACAATGAGCAGTTCTTC.

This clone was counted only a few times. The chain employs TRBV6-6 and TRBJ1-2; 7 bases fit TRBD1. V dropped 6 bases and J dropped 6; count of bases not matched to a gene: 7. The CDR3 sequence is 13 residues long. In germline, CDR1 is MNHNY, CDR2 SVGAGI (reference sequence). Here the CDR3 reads CASRGGGADGYTF. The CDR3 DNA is TGTGCCAGCAGAGGGGGCGGTGCGGATGGCTACACCTTC.

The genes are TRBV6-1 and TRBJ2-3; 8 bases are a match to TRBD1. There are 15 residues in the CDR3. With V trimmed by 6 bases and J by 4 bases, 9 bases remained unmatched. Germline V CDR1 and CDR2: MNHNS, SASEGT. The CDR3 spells CASRGVGTGPDTQYF. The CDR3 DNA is TGTGCCAGCAGGGGGGTAGGGACAGGCCCAGATACGCAGTATTTT.

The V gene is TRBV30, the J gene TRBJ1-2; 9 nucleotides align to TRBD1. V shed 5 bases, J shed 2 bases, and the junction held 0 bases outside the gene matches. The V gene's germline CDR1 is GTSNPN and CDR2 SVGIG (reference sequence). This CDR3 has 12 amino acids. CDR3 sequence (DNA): TGTGCCTGGGGACAGGGGAACTATGGCTACACCTTC. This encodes CAWGQGNYGYTF.

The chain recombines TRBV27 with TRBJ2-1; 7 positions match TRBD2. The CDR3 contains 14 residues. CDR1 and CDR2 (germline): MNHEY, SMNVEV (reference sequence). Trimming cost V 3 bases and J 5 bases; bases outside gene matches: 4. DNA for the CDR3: TGTGCCAGCAGTTTTCGGCTAGCGGACAATGAGCAGTTCTTC. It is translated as CASSFRLADNEQFF.

The CDR3 coding sequence is TGTGCCAGCAGTGAAGAGAAGCGGTCCTCTGGGGCCAACGTCCTGACTTTC. This sequence encodes CASSEEKRSSGANVLTF. The chain employs TRBV6-1 and TRBJ2-6, with D maybe TRBD2 (5 bases). The CDR3 runs to 17 residues. The ends were cut back, 1 base at V and 0 bases at J, with 10 bases in the middle. Germline V gives CDR1 MNHNS, CDR2 SASEGT.

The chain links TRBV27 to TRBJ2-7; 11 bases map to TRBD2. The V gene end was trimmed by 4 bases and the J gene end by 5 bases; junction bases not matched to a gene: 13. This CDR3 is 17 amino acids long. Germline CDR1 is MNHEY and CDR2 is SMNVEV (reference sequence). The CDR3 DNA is TGTGCCAGCAGTTCACTACTAGCGGGAGAAGGGAGCCACGAGCAGTACTTC. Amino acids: CASSSLLAGEGSHEQYF.

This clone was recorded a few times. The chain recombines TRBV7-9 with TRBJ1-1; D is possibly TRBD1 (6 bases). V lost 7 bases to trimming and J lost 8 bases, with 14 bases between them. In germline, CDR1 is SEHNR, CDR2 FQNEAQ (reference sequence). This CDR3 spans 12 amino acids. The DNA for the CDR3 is TGTGCCAGCACCGGACAGAAGGAAGAAGCTTTCTTT. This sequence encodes CASTGQKEEAFF.